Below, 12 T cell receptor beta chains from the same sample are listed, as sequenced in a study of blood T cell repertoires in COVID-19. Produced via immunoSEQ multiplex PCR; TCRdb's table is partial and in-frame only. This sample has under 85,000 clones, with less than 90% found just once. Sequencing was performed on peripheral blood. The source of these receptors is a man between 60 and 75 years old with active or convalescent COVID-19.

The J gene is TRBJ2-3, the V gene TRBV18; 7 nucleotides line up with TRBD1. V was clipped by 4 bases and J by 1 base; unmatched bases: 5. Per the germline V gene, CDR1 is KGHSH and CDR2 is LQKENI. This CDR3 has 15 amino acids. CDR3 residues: CASSQDRSGTDTQYF. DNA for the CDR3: TGTGCCAGCTCACAGGACAGGAGCGGCACAGATACGCAGTATTTT.

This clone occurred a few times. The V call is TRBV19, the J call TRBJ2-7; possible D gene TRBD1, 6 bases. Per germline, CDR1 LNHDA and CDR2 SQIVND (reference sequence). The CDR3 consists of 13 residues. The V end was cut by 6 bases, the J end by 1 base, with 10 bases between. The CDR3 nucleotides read TGTGCCAGTAGACGGGACACTTCCTACGAGCAGTACTTC. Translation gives CASRRDTSYEQYF.

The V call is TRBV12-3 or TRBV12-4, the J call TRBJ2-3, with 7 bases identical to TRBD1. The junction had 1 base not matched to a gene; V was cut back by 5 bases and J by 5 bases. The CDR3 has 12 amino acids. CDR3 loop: CASSPGGDTQYF. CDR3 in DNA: TGTGCCAGCAGTCCAGGGGGAGATACGCAGTATTTT.

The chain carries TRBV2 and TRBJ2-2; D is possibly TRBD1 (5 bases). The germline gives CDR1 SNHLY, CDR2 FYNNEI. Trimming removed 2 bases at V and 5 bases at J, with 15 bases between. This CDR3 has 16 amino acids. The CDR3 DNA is TGTGCCAGCAGTGAACGCGCCGAAAGGGGAACCGGGGAGCTGTTTTTT. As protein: CASSERAERGTGELFF.

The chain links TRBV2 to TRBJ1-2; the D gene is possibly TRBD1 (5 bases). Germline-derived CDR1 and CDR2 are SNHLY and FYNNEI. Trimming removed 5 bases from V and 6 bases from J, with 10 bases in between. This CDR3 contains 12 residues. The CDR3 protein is CASSSGGDGYTF. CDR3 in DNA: TGTGCCAGCAGTTCCGGAGGGGATGGCTACACCTTC. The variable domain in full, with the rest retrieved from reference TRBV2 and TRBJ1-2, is EPEVTQTPSHQVTQMGQEVILRCVPISNHLYFYWYRQILGQKVEFLVSFYNNEISEKSEIFDDQFSVERPDGSNFTLKIRSTKLEDSAMYFCASSSGGDGYTFGSGTRLTVV.

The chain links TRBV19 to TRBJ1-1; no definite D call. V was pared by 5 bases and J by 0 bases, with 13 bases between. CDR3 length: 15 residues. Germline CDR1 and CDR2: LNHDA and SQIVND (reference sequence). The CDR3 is CASSLAGGMNTEAFF. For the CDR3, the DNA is TGTGCCAGTAGTTTGGCAGGAGGTATGAACACTGAAGCTTTCTTT.

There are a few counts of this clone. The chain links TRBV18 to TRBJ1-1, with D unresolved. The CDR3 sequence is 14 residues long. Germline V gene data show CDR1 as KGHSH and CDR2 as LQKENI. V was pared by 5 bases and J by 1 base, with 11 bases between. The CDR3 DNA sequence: TGTGCCAGCTCAGCGGGAGTTCGGAACACTGAAGCTTTCTTT. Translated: CASSAGVRNTEAFF. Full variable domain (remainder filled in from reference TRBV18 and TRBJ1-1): NAGVMQNPRHLVRRRGQEARLRCSPMKGHSHVYWYRQLPEEGLKFMVYLQKENIIDESGMPKERFSAEFPKEGPSILRIQQVVRGDSAAYFCASSAGVRNTEAFFGQGTRLTVV.

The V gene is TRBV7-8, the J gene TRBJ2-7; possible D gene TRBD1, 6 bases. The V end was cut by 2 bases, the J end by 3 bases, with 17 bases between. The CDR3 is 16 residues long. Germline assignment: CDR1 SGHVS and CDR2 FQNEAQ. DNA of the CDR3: TGTGCCAGCAGCTTAAAAATCCAGGGGTCCCTCTACGAGCAGTACTTC. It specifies CASSLKIQGSLYEQYF.

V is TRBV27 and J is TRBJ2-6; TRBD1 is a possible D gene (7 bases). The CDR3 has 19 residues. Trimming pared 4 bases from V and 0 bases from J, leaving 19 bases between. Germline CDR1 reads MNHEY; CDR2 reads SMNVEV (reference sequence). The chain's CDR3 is CASSSRGAGGYSGANVLTF. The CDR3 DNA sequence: TGTGCCAGCAGTTCCAGGGGGGCAGGGGGGTACTCTGGGGCCAACGTCCTGACTTTC.

DNA of the CDR3: TGTGCCAGCAGTTACGACAGCCAGGGGAGAGTAGGGAGCAATCAGCCCCAGCATTTT. Translated: CASSYDSQGRVGSNQPQHF. This chain connects TRBV6-2 or TRBV6-3 to TRBJ1-5; perhaps TRBD1 as D (6 bases). CDR1 MNHEY and CDR2 SVGEGT come from the germline V gene. The V and J ends lost 2 bases and 1 base respectively, with 21 bases between them. This CDR3 spans 19 amino acids.

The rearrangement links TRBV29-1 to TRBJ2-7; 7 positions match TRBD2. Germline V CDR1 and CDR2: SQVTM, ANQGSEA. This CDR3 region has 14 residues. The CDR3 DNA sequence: TGCTGGGGAGGGCTGTCAACGAGCTCCTACGAGCAGTACTTC. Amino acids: CWGGLSTSSYEQYF.

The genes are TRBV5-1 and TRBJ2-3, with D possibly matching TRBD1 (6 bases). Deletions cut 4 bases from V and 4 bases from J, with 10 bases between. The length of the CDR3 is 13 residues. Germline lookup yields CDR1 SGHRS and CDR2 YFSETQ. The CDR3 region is CASSLGQPDTQYF. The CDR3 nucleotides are TGCGCCAGCAGCCTCGGACAGCCAGATACGCAGTATTTT. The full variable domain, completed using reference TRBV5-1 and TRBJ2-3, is KAGVTQTPRYLIKTRGQQVTLSCSPISGHRSVSWYQQTPGQGLQFLFEYFSETQRNKGNFPGRFSGRQFSNSRSEMNVSTLELGDSALYLCASSLGQPDTQYFGPGTRLTVL.